This entry lists 17 T cell receptor beta chains sequenced from one sample in a study of T cell repertoires in cytomegalovirus infection. No antigen has been assigned to these receptors. TCRdb processed the reads anew with MiXCR; each CDR3 protein has one entry. The table includes about 71,000 distinct CDR3 sequences, 20% to 25% detected once. The source material was CD8+ T cells from cultured PBMCs, sampled from culture after CMV antigen stimulation. The receptors originated from a human donor in good health (CMV status not recorded). Some clones in this sample may be carry-over from other donors' samples.

The chain employs TRBV9 and TRBJ1-1; TRBD1 aligns across 7 bases. Per germline, CDR1 SGDLS and CDR2 YYNGEE. V dropped 4 bases and J dropped 7; count of bases not matched to a gene: 13. The CDR3 sequence is 15 residues long. CDR3 in DNA: TGTGCCAGCAGCCCCTGGACAGGACACTATTTTGAAGCTTTCTTT. It encodes CASSPWTGHYFEAFF.

The CDR3 nucleotides are TGTGCCAGCAGGACACCGGGACAGAACACCGGGGAGCTGTTTTTT. Amino acid sequence: CASRTPGQNTGELFF. This chain connects TRBV7-9 to TRBJ2-2, with a tentative D call TRBD1 (6 bases). Trimming removed 6 bases from V and 1 base from J, with 12 bases in between. This CDR3 is 15 amino acids long. CDR1 and CDR2 from the germline V gene are SEHNR and FQNEAQ (reference sequence).

The chain uses TRBV5-1 and TRBJ2-1, with D maybe TRBD1 (6 bases). This CDR3 spans 13 amino acids. Trimming shortened V by 3 bases and J by 4 bases, and 8 bases separated the two germline ends. Per the germline V gene, CDR1 is SGHRS and CDR2 is YFSETQ. The CDR3: CASSYGQYNEQFF. The DNA of the CDR3 is TGCGCCAGCAGCTACGGACAGTACAATGAGCAGTTCTTC. The complete variable domain, with remaining parts taken from reference TRBV5-1 and TRBJ2-1, reads KAGVTQTPRYLIKTRGQQVTLSCSPISGHRSVSWYQQTPGQGLQFLFEYFSETQRNKGNFPGRFSGRQFSNSRSEMNVSTLELGDSALYLCASSYGQYNEQFFGPGTRLTVL.

In its sample, this clonotype was seen a few times. This chain joins TRBV19 and TRBJ1-5; D perhaps matches TRBD1 (6 bases). Per the germline V gene, CDR1 is LNHDA and CDR2 is SQIVND (reference sequence). This CDR3 has 15 amino acids. V lost 2 bases to trimming and J lost 3 bases, with 11 bases between them. CDR3 DNA: TGTGCCAGTAGTATAACAGGGAACATCAATCAGCCCCAGCATTTT. This gives the protein CASSITGNINQPQHF. Drawing the rest from reference TRBV19 and TRBJ1-5, the complete variable domain is DGGITQSPKYLFRKEGQNVTLSCEQNLNHDAMYWYRQDPGQGLRLIYYSQIVNDFQKGDIAEGYSVSREKKESFPLTVTSAQKNPTAFYLCASSITGNINQPQHFGDGTRLSIL.

J is TRBJ2-5 and V is TRBV7-9; D remains ambiguous. CDR1 and CDR2 from the germline V gene are SEHNR and FQNEAQ (reference sequence). The ends were cut back, 5 bases at V and 3 bases at J, with 25 bases in the middle. The CDR3 contains 18 residues. CDR3 region: CASSLPIPRILSEETQYF. DNA for the CDR3: TGTGCCAGCAGCCTACCTATTCCGCGGATTCTCTCGGAAGAGACCCAGTACTTC. The variable domain in full, completed from reference TRBV7-9 and TRBJ2-5, reads DTGVSQNPRHKITKRGQNVTFRCDPISEHNRLYWYRQTLGQGPEFLTYFQNEAQLEKSRLLSDRFSAERPKGSFSTLEIQRTEQGDSAMYLCASSLPIPRILSEETQYFGPGTRLLVL.

The V call is TRBV7-9, the J call TRBJ2-3, with 13 bases identical to TRBD2. The CDR3 contains 16 residues. Per the germline V gene, CDR1 is SEHNR and CDR2 is FQNEAQ (reference sequence). V gave up 5 bases and J gave up 4 bases; unmatched junction bases: 6. The CDR3 DNA reads TGTGCCAGCAGCCCGACTAGCGGGGGGAAGGCAGATACGCAGTATTTT. Protein sequence: CASSPTSGGKADTQYF.

The CDR3 is CASSRRDRVIDEQYF. CDR3 nucleotides: TGCGCCAGCAGCCGCCGGGACAGGGTTATCGACGAGCAGTACTTC. The chain employs TRBV4-1 and TRBJ2-7; 9 nucleotides match TRBD1. This CDR3 region has 15 residues. The germline CDR1 and CDR2 sequences are MGHRA and YSYEKL. J lost 5 bases, V lost 4 bases, and 9 bases had no gene match.

This clonotype was detected a few times. The chain combines TRBV9 with TRBJ1-6, with unresolved D. Germline V gives CDR1 SGDLS, CDR2 YYNGEE. CDR3 size: 15 residues. The V gene lost 0 bases and the J gene lost 3 bases, with 7 bases spanning the gap. Written as DNA, the CDR3 is TGTGCCAGCAGCGTAGGGGCCTACTATAATTCACCCCTCCACTTT. Residues: CASSVGAYYNSPLHF.

The V gene is TRBV4-3, the J gene TRBJ2-7; 15 positions match TRBD2. The V segment lost 1 base and the J segment 3 bases; nucleotides outside the gene matches: 7. The CDR3 spans 18 residues. Per germline, CDR1 LGHNA and CDR2 YSLEER. In nucleotides, the CDR3 is TGCGCCAGCAGCCAAGGACTGGCGGGACTAGCGGGGGGCTACGAGCAGTACTTC. It is translated as CASSQGLAGLAGGYEQYF.

The chain joins TRBV7-2 to TRBJ2-7, with D unclear. Trimming cost V 0 bases and J 0 bases, with 9 bases left between them. This CDR3 spans 15 amino acids. CDR1 and CDR2 from the germline V gene are SGHTA and FQGNSA. The CDR3 sequence is CASSLAPDSSYEQYF. The DNA for the CDR3 is TGTGCCAGCAGCTTAGCCCCGGATAGCTCCTACGAGCAGTACTTC.

The sample holds many counts of this clonotype. The rearrangement joins TRBV5-6 to TRBJ2-1; 11 bases align to TRBD2. CDR3 length: 17 residues. Germline V gives CDR1 SGHDT, CDR2 YYEEEE. Trimming at V came to 3 bases and at J to 7 bases, leaving 12 bases not matched to a gene. This chain's CDR3 is CASSSRLAGGPGNEQFF. In nucleotides, the CDR3 is TGTGCCAGCAGCTCCCGCTTAGCGGGGGGGCCGGGTAATGAGCAGTTCTTC. Full variable domain (remainder filled in from reference TRBV5-6 and TRBJ2-1): DAGVTQSPTHLIKTRGQQVTLRCSPKSGHDTVSWYQQALGQGPQFIFQYYEEEERQRGNFPDRFSGHQFPNYSSELNVNALLLGDSALYLCASSSRLAGGPGNEQFFGPGTRLTVL.

The table lists this clonotype with a few counts. This sequence joins TRBV6-5 and TRBJ1-2; TRBD1 matches 10 bases. The CDR3 totals 15 residues. Germline CDR1 MNHEY, CDR2 SVGAGI. The J segment lost 4 bases and the V segment lost 2 bases, leaving 4 bases of the junction unmatched. The CDR3 here is CASSYDRGLFYGYTF. DNA for the CDR3: TGTGCCAGCAGTTACGACAGGGGGCTCTTCTATGGCTACACCTTC.

The chain uses TRBV7-8 and TRBJ2-1; D is uncertain. The CDR3 is 18 residues long. The germline V gene has CDR1 SGHVS and CDR2 FQNEAQ. V lost 8 bases and J 2 bases, leaving 25 bases between the germline ends. In nucleotides, the CDR3 is TGTGCCAGCGGGTCCCTTTCCTGGCGACGGACCCCCTACAATGAGCAGTTCTTC. Translating gives CASGSLSWRRTPYNEQFF.

J is TRBJ1-2 and V is TRBV28, with 7 bases matching TRBD1. V trimming: 6 bases; J trimming: 3 bases; junction bases outside the gene matches: 7. CDR3 size: 14 residues. The germline gives CDR1 MDHEN, CDR2 SYDVKM. CDR3 coding DNA: TGTGCCAGCAGGGGGACAGATCTTTACTATGGCTACACCTTC. Translated: CASRGTDLYYGYTF.

This chain connects TRBV5-1 to TRBJ2-5; D possibly matches TRBD1 or TRBD2 (6 bases each). Looked up from germline, CDR1 is SGHRS and CDR2 is YFSETQ. The CDR3 runs 16 residues. The ends were cut back, 6 bases at V and 1 base at J, with 19 bases in the middle. The CDR3 sequence is CASTPWRGAVQETQYF. In DNA form, the CDR3 reads TGCGCCAGCACCCCGTGGAGGGGGGCCGTCCAAGAGACCCAGTACTTC.

The chain is built from TRBV7-9 and TRBJ1-6; 7 bases are a match to TRBD1. The CDR3 loop spans 15 amino acids. V dropped 4 bases and J dropped 7; count of bases not matched to a gene: 7. The germline V gene has CDR1 SEHNR and CDR2 FQNEAQ (reference sequence). The CDR3 bases are TGTGCCAGCAGCTACCGGGACAGCGCCAATTCACCCCTCCACTTT. It translates to CASSYRDSANSPLHF.

This clonotype has more than one count but fewer than ten. This sequence joins TRBV5-8 and TRBJ1-5, with D possibly TRBD1 on 6 matching bases. The V gene's germline CDR1 is SGHTS and CDR2 YDEGEE. The length of the CDR3 is 16 residues. The ends were cut back, 4 bases at V and 5 bases at J, with 19 bases in the middle. The CDR3 is CASSRGGSQRDQPQHF. CDR3 DNA: TGTGCCAGCAGCCGAGGGGGGAGCCAGAGAGATCAGCCCCAGCATTTT.